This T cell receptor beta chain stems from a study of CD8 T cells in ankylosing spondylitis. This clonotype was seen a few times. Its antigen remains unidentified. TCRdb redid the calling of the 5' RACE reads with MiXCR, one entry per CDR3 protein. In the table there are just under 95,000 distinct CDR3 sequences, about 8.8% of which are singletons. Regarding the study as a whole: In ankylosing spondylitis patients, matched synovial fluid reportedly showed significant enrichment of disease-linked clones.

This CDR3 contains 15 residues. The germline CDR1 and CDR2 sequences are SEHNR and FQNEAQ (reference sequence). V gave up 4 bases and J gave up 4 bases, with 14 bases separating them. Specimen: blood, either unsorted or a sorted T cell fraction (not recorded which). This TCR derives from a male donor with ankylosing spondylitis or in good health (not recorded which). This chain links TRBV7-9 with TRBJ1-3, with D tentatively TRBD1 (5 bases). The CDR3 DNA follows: TGTGCCAGCAGCTCCCAGGGAGTAGCCGGAAACACCATATATTTT. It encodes CASSSQGVAGNTIYF.